The 14 T cell receptor beta chains in this list originate from one sample, sequenced in a study of PD-1 blockade in classical Hodgkin lymphoma. There was relapse after autologous stem cell transplantation in every patient, and there was variation in brentuximab vedotin exposure. Assay: immunoSEQ multiplex PCR; the TCRdb copy retains only in-frame clones and omits some. Among under 95,000 clones listed, about 93% were seen once. The source was peripheral blood mononuclear cells (PBMCs), collected before the second cycle of nivolumab. The receptors were sampled from a human donor with classical Hodgkin lymphoma.

The chain carries TRBV6-5 and TRBJ1-2; D possibly corresponds to TRBD1 (5 bases). V lost 6 bases to trimming and J lost 3 bases, with 8 bases between them. The CDR3 is 12 residues long. Germline values: CDR1 MNHEY, CDR2 SVGAGI. The CDR3 DNA follows: TGTGCCAGCAGAGAAGGGGACTATGGCTACACCTTC. This gives the protein CASREGDYGYTF.

V is TRBV5-1 and J is TRBJ2-1; D is perhaps TRBD2 (5 bases). The V and J ends lost 7 bases and 0 bases respectively, with 17 bases between them. The germline CDR1 and CDR2 sequences are SGHRS and YFSETQ. This CDR3 is built from 16 residues. The CDR3 sequence is CASLRTPGSSYNEQFF. CDR3 DNA: TGCGCCAGCTTAAGGACCCCGGGAAGCTCCTACAATGAGCAGTTCTTC.

The rearrangement joins TRBV7-9 to TRBJ2-5; D call uncertain. The V gene lost 1 base and the J gene lost 1 base, with 10 bases spanning the gap. The CDR3 spans 15 residues. Germline loops: CDR1 SEHNR, CDR2 FQNEAQ (reference sequence). CDR3 loop: CASSLEPQVQETQYF. The CDR3 DNA reads as TGTGCCAGCAGCTTAGAACCGCAGGTCCAAGAGACCCAGTACTTC.

The chain joins TRBV19 to TRBJ1-2; D is unresolved. This CDR3 comprises 13 residues. V shed 0 bases and J shed 8 bases, with 10 bases lying between them. The germline gives CDR1 LNHDA, CDR2 SQIVND (reference sequence). CDR3 protein: CASSIESLSGYTF. The CDR3 nucleotides are TGTGCCAGTAGTATAGAGTCGTTAAGCGGCTACACCTTC.

J is TRBJ1-2 and V is TRBV7-2; possible D gene TRBD1, 5 bases. The length of the CDR3 is 14 residues. The germline CDR1 and CDR2 sequences are SGHTA and FQGNSA. Trimming shortened V by 5 bases and J by 7 bases, and 17 bases separated the two germline ends. The CDR3 loop reads CASSPPWGLGGYTF. DNA for the CDR3: TGTGCCAGCAGCCCCCCCTGGGGACTTGGTGGCTACACCTTC.

The genes are TRBV10-3 and TRBJ2-1; 8 nucleotides line up with TRBD2. The trim removed 2 bases at V and 2 bases at J, leaving 5 bases unmatched. This CDR3 is built from 16 residues. Germline CDR1 is ENHRY and CDR2 is SYGVKD. In nucleotides, the CDR3 is TGTGCCATCAGTGAGAAAGCGGGAGATGCCTACAATGAGCAGTTCTTC. Translated: CAISEKAGDAYNEQFF.

This clone occurred once. Written as DNA, the CDR3 is TGCGCCAGCAGCTTGGAGGCGGGGAGATCACCCCTCCACTTT. Residues: CASSLEAGRSPLHF. The V gene is TRBV5-1, the J gene TRBJ1-6; D ambiguous. With 0 bases removed from V and 10 bases from J, the gap between germline ends came to 11 bases. The germline V gene encodes CDR1 SGHRS and CDR2 YFSETQ. The CDR3 extends over 14 amino acids.

The chain uses TRBV7-2 and TRBJ1-1; no firm D call. The CDR3 runs to 13 residues. Germline V gene sequence: CDR1 SGHTA, CDR2 FQGNSA. V shed 8 bases and J shed 0 bases, with 10 bases lying between them. The CDR3 loop is CASGRSMNTEAFF. The CDR3 DNA follows: TGTGCCAGCGGCAGGAGCATGAACACTGAAGCTTTCTTT.

J is TRBJ2-1 and V is TRBV4-2; D remains ambiguous. The germline V gene encodes CDR1 LGHNA and CDR2 YNFKEQ. V dropped 0 bases and J dropped 8 bases, with 11 bases sitting between them. CDR3 size: 14 residues. The CDR3 loop is CASSQDRSGDEQFF. As DNA, the CDR3 is TGTGCCAGCAGCCAAGATCGAAGTGGGGATGAGCAGTTCTTC.

CDR3 amino acids: CASSLDPQGAGTGELFF. The CDR3 DNA sequence: TGTGCCAGCAGCTTAGACCCCCAGGGGGCGGGCACCGGGGAGCTGTTTTTT. V gene TRBV11-3 combines with J gene TRBJ2-2; 8 bases match TRBD1. Germline CDR1 SGHNT, CDR2 YENEEA. This CDR3 has 17 residues. The J segment lost 4 bases and the V segment lost 0 bases, leaving 7 bases of the junction unmatched.

The chain uses TRBV19 and TRBJ1-2, with TRBD1 matching 7 bases. The CDR3 runs to 14 residues. Trimming cost V 6 bases and J 2 bases; bases outside gene matches: 6. Germline V lookup: CDR1 LNHDA, CDR2 SQIVND (reference sequence). The DNA of the CDR3 is TGTGCCAGTAGACTACGACAGGGAAACTATGGCTACACCTTC. Its protein product is CASRLRQGNYGYTF.

The genes are TRBV5-1 and TRBJ2-2; unclear D gene. The V gene's germline CDR1 is SGHRS and CDR2 YFSETQ. The CDR3 extends over 13 amino acids. Trimming took 0 bases from V and 5 from J, leaving 5 bases between them. CDR3 bases: TGCGCCAGCAGCTTGGCTCCTACCGGGGAGCTGTTTTTT. Amino acid sequence: CASSLAPTGELFF.

V is TRBV4-1 and J is TRBJ2-4, with D possibly TRBD2 on 6 matching bases. The CDR3 is made up of 19 amino acids. V was clipped by 5 bases and J by 0 bases, with 23 bases between them. Germline V lookup: CDR1 MGHRA, CDR2 YSYEKL. CDR3 coding DNA: TGCGCCAGCAGCGAAGCTCGGGGGAGAGTGTCGATAGCCAAAAACATTCAGTACTTC. Its translation: CASSEARGRVSIAKNIQYF.

This chain joins TRBV19 and TRBJ1-1; D gene uncertain. CDR3 length equals 12 residues. The germline V and J ends were trimmed by 1 base and 8 bases, with 8 bases remaining between them. Looked up from germline, CDR1 is LNHDA and CDR2 is SQIVND (reference sequence). Here the CDR3 reads CASSIVGREAFF. The CDR3 region has the DNA TGTGCCAGTAGTATAGTGGGCCGAGAAGCTTTCTTT.